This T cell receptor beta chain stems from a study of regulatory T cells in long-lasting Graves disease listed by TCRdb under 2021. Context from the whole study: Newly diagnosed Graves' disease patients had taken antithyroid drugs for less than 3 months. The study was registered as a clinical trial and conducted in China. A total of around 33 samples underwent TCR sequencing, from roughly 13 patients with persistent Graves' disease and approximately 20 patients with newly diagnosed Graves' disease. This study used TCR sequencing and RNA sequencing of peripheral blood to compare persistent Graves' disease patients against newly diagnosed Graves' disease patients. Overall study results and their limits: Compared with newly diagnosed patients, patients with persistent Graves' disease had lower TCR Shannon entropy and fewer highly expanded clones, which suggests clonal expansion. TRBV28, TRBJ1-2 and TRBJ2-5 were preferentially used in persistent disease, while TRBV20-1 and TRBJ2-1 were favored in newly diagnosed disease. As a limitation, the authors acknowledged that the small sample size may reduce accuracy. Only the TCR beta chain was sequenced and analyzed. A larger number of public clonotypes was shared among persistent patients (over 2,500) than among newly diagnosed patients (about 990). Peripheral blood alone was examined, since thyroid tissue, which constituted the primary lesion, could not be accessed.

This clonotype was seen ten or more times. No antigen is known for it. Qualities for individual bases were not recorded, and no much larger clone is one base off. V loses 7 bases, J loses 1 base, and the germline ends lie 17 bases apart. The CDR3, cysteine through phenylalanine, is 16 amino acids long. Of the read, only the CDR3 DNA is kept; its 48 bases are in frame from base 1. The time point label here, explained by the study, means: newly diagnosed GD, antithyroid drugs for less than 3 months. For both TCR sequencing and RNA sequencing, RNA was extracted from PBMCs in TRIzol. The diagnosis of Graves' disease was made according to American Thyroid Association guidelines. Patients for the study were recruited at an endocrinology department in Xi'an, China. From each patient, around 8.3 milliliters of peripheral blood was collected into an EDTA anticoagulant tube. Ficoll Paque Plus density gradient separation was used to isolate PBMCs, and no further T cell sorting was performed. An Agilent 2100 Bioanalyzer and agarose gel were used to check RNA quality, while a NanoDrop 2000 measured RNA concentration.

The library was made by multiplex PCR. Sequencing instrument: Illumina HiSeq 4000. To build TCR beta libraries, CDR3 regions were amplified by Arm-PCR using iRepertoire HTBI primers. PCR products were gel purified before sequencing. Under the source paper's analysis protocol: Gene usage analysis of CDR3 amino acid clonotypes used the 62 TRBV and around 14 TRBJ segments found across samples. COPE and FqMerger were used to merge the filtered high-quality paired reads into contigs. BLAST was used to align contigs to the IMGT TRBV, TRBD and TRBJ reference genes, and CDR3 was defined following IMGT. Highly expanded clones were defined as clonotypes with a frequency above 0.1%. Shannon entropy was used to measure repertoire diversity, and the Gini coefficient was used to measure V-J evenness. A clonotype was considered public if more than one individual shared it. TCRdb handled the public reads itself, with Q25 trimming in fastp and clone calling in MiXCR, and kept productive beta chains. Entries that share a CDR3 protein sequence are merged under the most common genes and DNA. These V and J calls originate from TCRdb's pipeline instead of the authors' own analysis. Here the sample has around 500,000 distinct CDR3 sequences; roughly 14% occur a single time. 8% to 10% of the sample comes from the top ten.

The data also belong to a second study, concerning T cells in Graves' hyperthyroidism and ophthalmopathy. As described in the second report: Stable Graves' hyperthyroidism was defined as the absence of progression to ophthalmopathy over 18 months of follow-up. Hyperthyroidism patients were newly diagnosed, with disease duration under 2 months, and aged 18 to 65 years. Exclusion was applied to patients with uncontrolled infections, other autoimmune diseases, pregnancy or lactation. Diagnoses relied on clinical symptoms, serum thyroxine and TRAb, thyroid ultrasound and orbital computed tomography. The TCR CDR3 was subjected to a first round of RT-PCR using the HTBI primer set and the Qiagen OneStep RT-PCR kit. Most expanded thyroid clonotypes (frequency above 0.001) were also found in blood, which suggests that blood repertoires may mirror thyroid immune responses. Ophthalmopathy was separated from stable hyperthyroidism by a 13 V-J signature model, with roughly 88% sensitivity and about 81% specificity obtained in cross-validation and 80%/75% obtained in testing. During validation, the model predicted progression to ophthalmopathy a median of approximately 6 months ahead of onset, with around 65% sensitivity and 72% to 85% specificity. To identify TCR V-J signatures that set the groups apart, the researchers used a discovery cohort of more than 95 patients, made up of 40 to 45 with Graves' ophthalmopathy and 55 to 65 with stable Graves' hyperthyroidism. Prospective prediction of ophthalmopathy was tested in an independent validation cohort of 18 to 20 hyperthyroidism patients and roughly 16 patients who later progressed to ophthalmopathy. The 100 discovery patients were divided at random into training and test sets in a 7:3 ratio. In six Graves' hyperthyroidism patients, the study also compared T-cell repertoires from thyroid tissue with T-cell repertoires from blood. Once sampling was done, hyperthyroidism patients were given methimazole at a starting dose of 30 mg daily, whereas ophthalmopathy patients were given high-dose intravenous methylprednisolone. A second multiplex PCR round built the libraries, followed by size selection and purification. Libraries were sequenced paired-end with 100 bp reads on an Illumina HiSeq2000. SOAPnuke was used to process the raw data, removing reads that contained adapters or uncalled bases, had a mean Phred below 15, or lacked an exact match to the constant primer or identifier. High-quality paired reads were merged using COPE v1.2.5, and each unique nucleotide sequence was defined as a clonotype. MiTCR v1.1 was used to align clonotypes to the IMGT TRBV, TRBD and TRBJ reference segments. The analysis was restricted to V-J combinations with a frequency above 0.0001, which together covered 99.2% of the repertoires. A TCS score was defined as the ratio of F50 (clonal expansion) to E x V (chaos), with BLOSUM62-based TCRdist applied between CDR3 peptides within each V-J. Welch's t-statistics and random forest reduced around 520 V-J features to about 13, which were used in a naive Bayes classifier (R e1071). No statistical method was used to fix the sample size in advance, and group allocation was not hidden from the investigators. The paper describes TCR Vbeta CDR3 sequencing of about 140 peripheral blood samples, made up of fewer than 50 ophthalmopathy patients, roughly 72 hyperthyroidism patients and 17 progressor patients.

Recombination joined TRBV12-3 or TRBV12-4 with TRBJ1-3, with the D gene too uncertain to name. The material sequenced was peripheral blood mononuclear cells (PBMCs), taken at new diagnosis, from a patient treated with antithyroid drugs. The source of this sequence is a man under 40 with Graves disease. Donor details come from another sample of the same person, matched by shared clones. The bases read TGTGCCAGCAAGTTATACCCCTCGGGGTCTGGAAACACCATATATTTT. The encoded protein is CASKLYPSGSGNTIYF.